This T cell receptor (beta chain) was recorded in a study of blood T cell dynamics during melanoma immunotherapy. TCRdb's copy holds only in-frame clones and misses some; the assay was immunoSEQ multiplex PCR. The sample has fewer than 16,000 clones; around 85% are singletons. Concerning this clone: Its antigen is unknown.

Time point of the sample: pre-treatment baseline. Sampling occurred pretreatment (T0) and at week 3 (W3), after cycle one of checkpoint blockade. Disease control meant complete response, partial response or stable disease at 12 weeks. Findings and caveats of the study: Disease-control patients' PBMC repertoires became either more clonal or more diverse at W3. Whether repertoire-driving clones were melanoma-specific could not be determined.

Trimming shortened V by 5 bases and J by 3 bases, and 11 bases separated the two germline ends. The CDR3 runs to 13 residues. Germline V CDR1 and CDR2: SNHLY, FYNNEI. This chain links TRBV2 with TRBJ2-7, with no clear D. Sequenced here: blood, sampled from a patient treated with checkpoint blockade. This TCR was sampled from a human donor with melanoma. The CDR3 DNA sequence: TGTGCCAGCAGTTCCCCGGGCCTCTACGAGCAGTACTTC. Amino acids: CASSSPGLYEQYF.